In its sample, the clone carrying this T cell receptor beta chain was seen many times. The antigen remains unidentified. This sample was taken from a study of T cells in Graves' hyperthyroidism and ophthalmopathy. At the level of the study: The authors collected peripheral blood at initial diagnosis, before any treatment.

TCR beta CDR3 regions were amplified from RNA. Researchers ran a first-round RT-PCR on the TCR CDR3 using the HTBI primer set. Via MiXCR, TCRdb re-called the multiplex PCR reads, giving one row per CDR3 protein. The table shows some 600,000 distinct CDR3 sequences, with roughly 13% occurring only once. This CDR3 spans 14 amino acids. V was pared by 6 bases and J by 5 bases, with 3 bases of the junction left unmatched. Per germline, CDR1 SNHLY and CDR2 FYNNEI. General study findings and limits: Median prediction lead before ophthalmopathy onset was 6.5 months with the model. Separating ophthalmopathy from stable hyperthyroidism was achieved by a 13 V-J model.

Material for sequencing was blood. This TCR derives from a woman aged 30 to 39 with Graves' hyperthyroidism that later progressed to Graves' ophthalmopathy. The chain employs TRBV2 and TRBJ2-5; 13 bases fit TRBD2. The CDR3 loop is CASRRLAGGETQYF. The CDR3 region has the DNA TGTGCCAGCAGGAGACTAGCGGGGGGCGAGACCCAGTACTTC.